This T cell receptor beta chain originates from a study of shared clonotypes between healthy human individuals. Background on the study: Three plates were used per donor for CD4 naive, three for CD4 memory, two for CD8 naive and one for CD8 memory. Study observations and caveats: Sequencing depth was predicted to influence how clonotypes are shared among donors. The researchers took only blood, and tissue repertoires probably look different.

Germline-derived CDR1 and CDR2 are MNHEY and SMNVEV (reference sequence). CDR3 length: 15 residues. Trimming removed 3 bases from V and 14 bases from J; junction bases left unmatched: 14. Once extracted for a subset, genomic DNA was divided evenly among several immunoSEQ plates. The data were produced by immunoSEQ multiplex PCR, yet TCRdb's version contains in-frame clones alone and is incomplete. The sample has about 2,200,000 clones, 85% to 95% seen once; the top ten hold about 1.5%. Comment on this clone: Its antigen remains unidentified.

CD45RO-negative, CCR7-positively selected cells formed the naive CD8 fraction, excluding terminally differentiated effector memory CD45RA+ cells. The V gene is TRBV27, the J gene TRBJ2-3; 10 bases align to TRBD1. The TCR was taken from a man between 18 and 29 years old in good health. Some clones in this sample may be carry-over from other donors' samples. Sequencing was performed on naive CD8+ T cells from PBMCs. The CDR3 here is CASSFSFTDRGRGYF. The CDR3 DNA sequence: TGTGCCAGCAGTTTCTCCTTTACCGACAGGGGGCGCGGGTATTTT.